The T cell receptor beta chain under discussion was sequenced for a study of T cells expressing NK-cell markers. Turning to the study itself: Seven HCMV-seropositive donors and one seronegative donor made up the eight sequenced donors. Study-wide results and caveats: These clonotypes also led the CD3+CD56-NKG2C+ fraction in a few donors.

Beta-chain TCR cDNA was generated via 5'RACE template switching with UMIs. TCRdb reprocessed the 5' RACE reads and reports one entry per CDR3 protein, with no DNA. The sample has 150,000 to 180,000 distinct CDR3 sequences. This CDR3 is built from 15 residues. Germline V gene data show CDR1 as MNHEY and CDR2 as SVGAGI. For this clonotype: Its antigen remains unknown.

This sequence originates from a woman between 50 and 59 years old in good health. This rearrangement joins TRBV6-5 to TRBJ2-2; TCRdb names TRBD1, which stays unverified in the absence of DNA. Sequenced input: blood T cells: a sorted CD56 or NKG2C T cell subset, CD4+ or CD8+ T cells, or bulk PBMC T cells (not recorded which). CDR3 loop: CASSYPGQGTGELFF.